The 5 T cell receptor beta chains below come from one sample, sequenced in a study of blood T cell repertoires in COVID-19. Repertoires were generated with immunoSEQ multiplex PCR, while TCRdb's copy carries only in-frame clones and drops some. Counted here are over 150,000 clones, about 90% occurring once; the ten biggest clones make up 7%. Specimen: PBMCs or T cells enriched from blood (not recorded which). The receptor set was obtained from a woman in her forties or fifties who had recovered from COVID-19.

The rearrangement joins TRBV12-3 or TRBV12-4 to TRBJ2-7; D gene unclear. This CDR3 is 13 amino acids long. Deletions cut 4 bases from V and 5 bases from J, with 12 bases between. CDR3: CASSSQDKHEQYF. The CDR3 DNA is TGTGCCAGCAGTTCTCAAGACAAACACGAGCAGTACTTC.

The rearrangement uses TRBV15 and TRBJ1-5; no clear D gene. The CDR3 has 14 amino acids. V lost 5 bases and J lost 5, with 13 bases in between. Germline V gene lookup returns CDR1 LNHNV and CDR2 YYDKDF (reference sequence). Here the CDR3 reads CATSGFSEDQPQHF. The CDR3 nucleotides are TGTGCCACCAGCGGCTTCAGCGAAGATCAGCCCCAGCATTTT.

The chain recombines TRBV5-1 with TRBJ1-1; 8 bases line up with TRBD1. V was clipped by 4 bases and J by 1 base; unmatched bases: 3. The CDR3 sequence is 14 residues long. CDR1 is SGHRS, CDR2 YFSETQ, per germline. CDR3 nucleotides: TGCGCCAGCAGCGCGGGGACAGGGAACACTGAAGCTTTCTTT. Translation: CASSAGTGNTEAFF.

The chain employs TRBV19 and TRBJ1-6, with 8 bases lining up with TRBD1. The CDR3 extends over 13 amino acids. Germline V gives CDR1 LNHDA, CDR2 SQIVND (reference sequence). The junction had 4 bases not matched to a gene; V was cut back by 9 bases and J by 6 bases. CDR3 protein: CASQTGVNSPLHF. CDR3 DNA: TGTGCCAGCCAGACAGGGGTTAATTCACCCCTCCACTTT.

J is TRBJ2-7 and V is TRBV5-6; D might be TRBD2 (5 bases). The CDR3 loop spans 13 amino acids. Trimming removed 2 bases from V and 3 bases from J, with 9 bases in between. Germline V CDR1 and CDR2: SGHDT, YYEEEE. This CDR3 is CASSFRTDYEQYF. CDR3 nucleotide sequence: TGTGCCAGCAGCTTCAGGACTGACTACGAGCAGTACTTC.